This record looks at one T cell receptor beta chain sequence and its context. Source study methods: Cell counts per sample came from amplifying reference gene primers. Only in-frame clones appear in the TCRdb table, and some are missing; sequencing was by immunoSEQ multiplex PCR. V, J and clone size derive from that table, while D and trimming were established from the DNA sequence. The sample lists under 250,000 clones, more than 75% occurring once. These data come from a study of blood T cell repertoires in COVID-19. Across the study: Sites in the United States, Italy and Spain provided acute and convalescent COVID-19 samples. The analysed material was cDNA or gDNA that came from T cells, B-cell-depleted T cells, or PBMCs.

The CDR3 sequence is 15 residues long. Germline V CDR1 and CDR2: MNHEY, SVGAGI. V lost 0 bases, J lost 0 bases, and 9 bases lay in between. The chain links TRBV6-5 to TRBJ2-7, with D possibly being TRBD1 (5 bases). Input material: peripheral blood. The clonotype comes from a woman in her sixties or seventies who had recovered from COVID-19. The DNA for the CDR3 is TGTGCCAGCAGTTACTCGAGGACACCCTCCTACGAGCAGTACTTC. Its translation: CASSYSRTPSYEQYF.